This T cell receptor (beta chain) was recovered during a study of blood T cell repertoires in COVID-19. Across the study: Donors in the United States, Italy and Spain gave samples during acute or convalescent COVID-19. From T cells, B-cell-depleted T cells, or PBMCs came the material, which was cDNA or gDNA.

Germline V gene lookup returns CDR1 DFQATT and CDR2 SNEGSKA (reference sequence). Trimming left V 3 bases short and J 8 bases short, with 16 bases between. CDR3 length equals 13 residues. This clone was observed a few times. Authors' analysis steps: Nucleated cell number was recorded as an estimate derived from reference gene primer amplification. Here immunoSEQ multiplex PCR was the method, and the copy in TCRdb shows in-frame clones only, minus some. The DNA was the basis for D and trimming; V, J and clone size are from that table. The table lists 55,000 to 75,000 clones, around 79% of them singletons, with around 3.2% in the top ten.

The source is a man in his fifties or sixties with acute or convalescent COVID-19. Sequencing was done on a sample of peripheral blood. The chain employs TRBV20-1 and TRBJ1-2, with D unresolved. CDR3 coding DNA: TGCAGTGCTAGTTTTCTGGGCCCCACGGGCTACACCTTC. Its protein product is CSASFLGPTGYTF.